The present TCR beta chain was sequenced within a study of cytomegalovirus exposure and HLA in healthy donors (dated by TCRdb to between 2016 and 2019). Turning to the overall study: The roughly 670 repertoires of the first cohort and the 110 or so validation repertoires were produced on the same platform, according to a later analysis. The study combined high-throughput TCR immunosequencing, statistical association of individual TCRs with disease status, and machine learning to predict cytomegalovirus infection status. Along with the roughly 610-subject first cohort, a separate validation cohort of over a hundred different subjects was used. The study was designed to test whether signatures of past pathogen exposure could be identified by cataloging public T cell receptors.

Comment on this clone: Its antigen is currently not known. The record has no base qualities; no much larger clone is one base away.

Separate from the approximately 730-subject first cohort, the validation cohort of 90 to 150 subjects was the group to which the donors belonged. The receptor library was made with the immunoSEQ multiplex PCR assay. From the authors' description of their analysis: A statistical classification framework was developed to diagnose cytomegalovirus status using the catalog of TCR beta chain sequences. TCRdb mirrors the immuneACCESS table, restricted to in-frame sequences. Some clones are absent from its copies; in checked studies, under half trace to an unresolved V gene, and the reason for the others is unknown. The V and J calls and clone size come from that table; D and trimming were worked out from the DNA. The sample table records approximately 120,000 clones; about nine tenths of these occur just once. The ten largest clonotypes hold more than 1.5% of the sample. The junction carries 8 bases between V and J, which are trimmed by 3 bases and 5 bases respectively. The cysteine opens and the phenylalanine closes a CDR3 of 13 amino acids. Only the CDR3 portion is preserved as DNA: 39 bases, with reading frame beginning at the first base. CDR1 and CDR2, looked up from the germline V gene (reference sequence), are MNHEY and SMNVEV.

Overall results and qualifications from the work: Most TCR sequences were observed very rarely across donors, whereas some public TCRs were present in many individuals. The study gave a list of under 200 TCR beta chains associated with cytomegalovirus. Subsequent analysis determined that TCRs grouped into clusters in the first cohort also showed a tendency toward co-occurrence across the roughly 110 validation repertoires, and 94% of cluster scores exceeded 0. In both the original and validation cohorts, the classifier was reported to diagnose cytomegalovirus status with high specificity and sensitivity. A few of the identified cytomegalovirus-associated TCR beta chains were confirmed in vitro to be specific for cytomegalovirus antigens. The authors suggested that the approach could potentially be extended to other disease states and immunological phenotypes. A later analysis lacked HLA typing for the validation cohort, so it scored co-occurrence in that cohort across all 120 or so repertoires.

The specimen was PBMCs. The source is a woman aged 18-29 years in good health and CMV-seronegative. The chain was built from TRBV27 and TRBJ2-1; the D gene is unclear. This receptor has the CDR3 CASSFYPNNEQFF. The bases read TGTGCCAGCAGTTTCTACCCTAACAATGAGCAGTTCTTC.